Listed below are T cell receptor beta chains from one sample, sequenced in a study of blood T cell repertoires in COVID-19. The table came from immunoSEQ multiplex PCR; TCRdb's copy has only in-frame clones and leaves some out. Counted here are about 260,000 clones, 70% to 90% occurring once; the ten biggest clones make up roughly 0.95%. Sequencing used PBMCs or T cells enriched from blood (not recorded which). Receptors were obtained from a man aged 50-60 years who had been exposed to COVID-19. CDR3s include the opening cysteine and the closing phenylalanine or tryptophan. D genes are given only for firm matches. The size entry is marked missing in some rows and otherwise reads once, few, many or a size class.

j_call clone_size d_call v_call cdr3_aa cdr3_nt
TRBJ2-3 - TRBD2 TRBV4-2 CASSQDQGLAGGPTTDTQYF TGTGCCAGCAGCCAAGATCAAGGGCTAGCGGGGGGCCCTACCACAGATACGCAGTATTTT
TRBJ1-2 - - TRBV10-3 CAIKNSGDGYTF TGTGCCATCAAAAATTCAGGGGATGGCTACACCTTC
TRBJ2-2 - TRBD2 TRBV4-1 CASTERDTGELFF TGCGCCAGCACAGAGCGGGATACCGGGGAGCTGTTTTTT
TRBJ2-7 - - TRBV18 CASSPLRDAAYEQYF TGTGCCAGCTCTCCGCTCCGAGATGCGGCCTACGAGCAGTACTTC
TRBJ1-1 - - TRBV28 CASSSPGHVMNTEAFF TGTGCCAGCAGTTCCCCGGGACACGTCATGAACACTGAAGCTTTCTTT
TRBJ1-1 - - TRBV12-5 CASGLDHASQQSEAFF TGTGCTAGTGGTTTGGACCACGCCTCACAGCAGTCTGAAGCTTTCTTT
TRBJ1-1 - - TRBV28 CASSSPGVRAFF TGTGCCAGCAGTTCTCCAGGGGTGAGAGCTTTCTTT
TRBJ2-2 - TRBD1 TRBV7-9 CASSPGGGELFF TGTGCCAGCAGCCCAGGGGGCGGGGAGCTGTTTTTT
TRBJ1-2 - - TRBV19 CASSIGSRGYYGYTF TGTGCCAGTAGTATAGGCTCACGGGGGTACTATGGCTACACCTTC
TRBJ1-2 - - TRBV19 CASSTPRGANYGYTF TGTGCCAGTAGTACACCGCGGGGCGCTAACTATGGCTACACCTTC
TRBJ2-1 - - TRBV4-1 CASSQETVPYNEQFF TGCGCCAGCAGCCAAGAAACAGTCCCCTACAATGAGCAGTTCTTC
TRBJ1-2 few - TRBV14 CASSANPGTYSRLHYGYTF TGTGCCAGCAGCGCCAACCCCGGGACATACTCGAGGCTCCACTATGGCTACACCTTC
TRBJ2-3 - - TRBV29-1 CSVEPGHTDTQYF TGCAGCGTCGAACCGGGACACACAGATACGCAGTATTTT
TRBJ2-3 - TRBD2 TRBV28 CASSLLGLASTDTQYF TGTGCCAGCAGTTTACTGGGACTAGCTAGCACAGATACGCAGTATTTT
TRBJ2-1 - TRBD2 TRBV27 CASSFSGRAVNEQFF TGTGCCAGCAGTTTTAGCGGGAGGGCCGTCAATGAGCAGTTCTTC
TRBJ2-6 - - TRBV28 CASSLPGSGANVLTF TGTGCCAGCAGCCTTCCGGGCTCTGGGGCCAACGTCCTGACTTTC
TRBJ2-3 - TRBD2 TRBV6-5 CASKYGGRGTDTQYF TGTGCCAGCAAATACGGCGGGAGGGGAACAGATACGCAGTATTTT
TRBJ2-7 - - TRBV6-5 CASSSGRAYEQYF TGTGCCAGCAGTTCTGGCAGGGCTTACGAGCAGTACTTC
TRBJ1-5 - - TRBV6-6 CASSYVRGKGNQPQHF TGTGCCAGCAGTTACGTTAGGGGGAAAGGCAATCAGCCCCAGCATTTT
TRBJ2-5 - TRBD1 TRBV28 CASSRTGTMETQYF TGTGCCAGCAGCCGGACAGGGACAATGGAGACCCAGTACTTC
TRBJ1-2 - TRBD1 TRBV7-9 CASSLGQVGYGYTF TGTGCCAGCAGCTTGGGACAGGTTGGCTATGGCTACACCTTC
TRBJ1-2 - TRBD1 TRBV2 CASSTQGANYGYTF TGTGCCAGCAGTACACAGGGGGCAAACTATGGCTACACCTTC
TRBJ2-2 - - TRBV7-3 CASSLNQTFSTGELFF TGTGCCAGCAGCTTAAATCAAACCTTCAGCACCGGGGAGCTGTTTTTT
TRBJ2-3 - TRBD1 TRBV2 CASSADREASTDTQYF TGTGCCAGCAGTGCCGACAGGGAAGCTAGCACAGATACGCAGTATTTT
TRBJ1-5 - - TRBV2 CASSAARGDSPQHF TGTGCCAGCAGTGCGGCCCGGGGGGATTCGCCCCAGCATTTT
TRBJ2-2 once - TRBV9 CASSVGWGLNTGELFF TGTGCCAGCAGCGTAGGGTGGGGCCTGAACACCGGGGAGCTGTTTTTT
TRBJ1-1 once TRBD1 TRBV25-1 CASSVPGTGGTEAFF TGTGCCAGCAGTGTACCGGGGACAGGAGGCACTGAAGCTTTCTTT
TRBJ2-7 - - TRBV29-1 CSVDFRQTGEQYF TGCAGCGTTGATTTCAGACAGACGGGTGAGCAGTACTTC
TRBJ1-1 - TRBD1 TRBV5-1 CASSLITGVNTEAFF TGCGCCAGCAGCCTAATTACAGGGGTGAACACTGAAGCTTTCTTT
TRBJ1-2 - - TRBV5-8 CASSLGTIWTAFNYGYTF TGTGCCAGCAGCCTCGGGACGATATGGACAGCGTTTAACTATGGCTACACCTTC
TRBJ1-4 once - TRBV7-2 CASSLTATNEKLFF TGTGCCAGCAGCTTAACCGCGACTAATGAAAAACTGTTTTTT
TRBJ2-2 - TRBD2 TRBV5-4 CASSLEGGRAPGELFF TGTGCCAGCAGCTTGGAGGGCGGGAGGGCCCCCGGGGAGCTGTTTTTT
TRBJ2-2 - TRBD1 TRBV5-1 CASSLGDRGGSGELFF TGCGCCAGCAGCTTGGGAGACAGGGGAGGATCCGGGGAGCTGTTTTTT
TRBJ2-5 once TRBD2 TRBV24-1 CATSPGASGGSIQETQYF TGTGCCACCTCCCCCGGGGCTAGCGGGGGGTCGATCCAAGAGACCCAGTACTTC
TRBJ1-3 - - TRBV6-6 CASSYRYGTSADTIYF TGTGCCAGCAGTTACCGGTACGGGACATCGGCGGACACCATATATTTT
TRBJ2-2 - - TRBV28 CASGTNTGELFF TGTGCCAGCGGGACAAACACCGGGGAGCTGTTTTTT
TRBJ1-3 few TRBD1 TRBV5-8 CASSLMDRGFGNTIYF TGTGCCAGCAGCTTGATGGACAGGGGGTTTGGAAACACCATATATTTT
TRBJ2-5 few - TRBV24-1 CATSDLPGAPQETQYF TGTGCCACCAGTGATTTGCCAGGTGCCCCCCAAGAGACCCAGTACTTC
TRBJ2-2 - - TRBV6-1 CASSEAHGRVNAGELFF TGTGCCAGCAGTGAAGCCCACGGCAGGGTTAACGCCGGGGAGCTGTTTTTT
TRBJ2-5 - TRBD2 TRBV7-2 CASSLVSGGGETQYF TGTGCCAGCAGCTTAGTCAGCGGGGGCGGGGAGACCCAGTACTTC
TRBJ1-5 - TRBD1 TRBV19 CASSLSQGAGQPQHF TGTGCCAGTAGCCTTTCACAGGGGGCAGGTCAGCCCCAGCATTTT
TRBJ1-4 - - TRBV7-2 CASSWKGDEKLFF TGTGCCAGCAGCTGGAAGGGGGATGAAAAACTGTTTTTT
TRBJ1-2 few - TRBV2 CASKTPILSDGYTF TGTGCCAGTAAAACCCCGATTCTTTCGGATGGCTACACCTTC
TRBJ1-3 - - TRBV12-3/TRBV12-4 CASSLVQAAIYF TGTGCCAGCAGTTTAGTACAGGCCGCTATATATTTT
TRBJ1-2 - - TRBV24-1 CATSVSRNYGYTF TGTGCCACCAGTGTCTCCAGAAACTATGGCTACACCTTC
TRBJ2-5 - - TRBV9 CASSVTFAGSQYF TGTGCCAGCAGCGTGACCTTCGCAGGATCCCAGTACTTC
TRBJ2-1 - TRBD2 TRBV11-2 CASSRTSLSYNEQFF TGTGCCAGCAGCCGGACTAGCCTTTCCTACAATGAGCAGTTCTTC
TRBJ2-2 - TRBD1 TRBV24-1 CATSDLPRGRYTGELFF TGTGCCACCAGTGATCTCCCCAGGGGGCGATACACCGGGGAGCTGTTTTTT
TRBJ1-5 - - TRBV7-8 CASSLALGGGTIYSNQPQHF TGTGCCAGCAGCTTAGCGTTGGGAGGGGGGACGATTTATAGCAATCAGCCCCAGCATTTT
TRBJ1-1 - - TRBV5-5 CASSLRTGGTNTEAFF TGTGCCAGCAGCTTGAGGACGGGGGGGACCAACACTGAAGCTTTCTTT
TRBJ1-2 - TRBD1 TRBV10-3 CAIKPDRAGYGYTF TGTGCCATCAAACCAGACAGGGCGGGCTATGGCTACACCTTC
TRBJ1-2 - TRBD1 TRBV19 CASSPGGANYGYTF TGTGCCAGTTCGCCAGGGGGCGCTAACTATGGCTACACCTTC
TRBJ1-1 - TRBD1 TRBV6-5 CASRLAQGVSTEAFF TGTGCCAGCAGACTCGCTCAGGGGGTAAGCACTGAAGCTTTCTTT
TRBJ1-2 - TRBD1 TRBV6-5 CASSYRTGGGGYTF TGTGCCAGCAGTTACAGGACAGGGGGCGGTGGCTACACCTTC
TRBJ1-6 - - TRBV9 CASSVDYYNSPLHF TGTGCCAGCAGCGTAGACTATTATAATTCACCCCTCCACTTT
TRBJ1-2 - - TRBV24-1 CATSDFRQPYGYTF TGTGCCACCAGTGATTTTCGACAGCCCTATGGCTACACCTTC
TRBJ2-1 - TRBD2 TRBV5-4 CASSSSGARQYNEQFF TGTGCCAGCAGCTCTAGCGGGGCCCGACAATACAATGAGCAGTTCTTC
TRBJ1-2 - - TRBV24-1 CATSDFDRIYTF TGTGCCACCAGTGATTTTGACAGGATATACACCTTC